This T cell receptor beta chain emerged from a study of blood T cell repertoires in COVID-19. Study details: The origin of the acute and convalescent COVID-19 samples was the United States, Italy and Spain. In each case, the material was cDNA or gDNA derived from T cells, B-cell-depleted T cells, or PBMCs.

In the original processing: Quantification of nucleated cells was approximated via reference gene primer amplification. Method: immunoSEQ multiplex PCR; TCRdb's copy keeps in-frame clones and lacks some. That table is the source of V, J and clone size, and D and trimming were worked out from the DNA. The data show approximately 290,000 clones, with 85% to 90% seen just once and approximately 0.84% held by the top ten. V shed 5 bases and J 8 bases; nucleotides not matched to a gene: 16. From germline, CDR1 is SEHNR and CDR2 FQNEAQ (reference sequence). The CDR3 totals 16 residues. The receptor's source is a man between 25 and 39 years old with acute or convalescent COVID-19. The chain couples TRBV7-9 to TRBJ1-2; 8 nucleotides match TRBD1. Sequencing was performed on peripheral blood. CDR3 amino acids: CASSLELQGAFEGYTF. The CDR3 DNA is TGTGCCAGCAGCCTCGAGCTCCAGGGGGCATTCGAGGGCTACACCTTC.